These 10 T cell receptor beta chains were all obtained from the same sample, sequenced in a study of STAT5B mutations in CD4+ large granular lymphocyte leukemia (dated 2022 in TCRdb). Preparation of the library involved the immunoSEQ multiplex PCR assay. TCRdb took this table from immuneACCESS and kept in-frame rearrangements with V and J called. Such tables lack part of the clones; where checked against another copy, unresolved V genes explain under half of the gap, and the rest is unexplained. Recorded for this sample are tens of thousands of clones; about 70% of them occurred a single time. The ten largest clones add up to 1.5% to 1.9% of the sample. Sequenced input: CD4+ T cells from blood buffy coats. These receptors originate from a human donor in good health.

This clone appeared a few times. The chain uses TRBV9 and TRBJ1-1, with unresolved D. The V end lost 0 bases, the J end lost 3 bases, and 6 bases lay between the germline ends. The CDR3 totals 13 residues. From germline, CDR1 is SGDLS and CDR2 YYNGEE. CDR3 DNA sequence: TGTGCCAGCAGCGTAGGGCTGGACACTGAAGCTTTCTTT. This codes for CASSVGLDTEAFF.

The rearrangement joins TRBV4-1 to TRBJ2-3, with 9 positions matching TRBD2. This CDR3 has 16 residues. Looked up from germline, CDR1 is MGHRA and CDR2 is YSYEKL. V lost 0 bases and J lost 6; bases outside the gene matches: 7. In nucleotides, the CDR3 is TGCGCCAGCAGCCAAGAAGCAGCGGGGGGCCCCGATACGCAGTATTTT. This gives the protein CASSQEAAGGPDTQYF.

The chain employs TRBV7-9 and TRBJ1-2, with TRBD1 identical over 7 bases. The CDR3 spans 14 residues. The V and J ends lost 4 bases and 4 bases, in that order; junction bases with no gene match: 6. The germline V gene has CDR1 SEHNR and CDR2 FQNEAQ (reference sequence). The CDR3 DNA is TGTGCCAGCAGCTCAGAGACAGGGTCCTATGGCTACACCTTC. It codes for CASSSETGSYGYTF.

The chain carries TRBV28 and TRBJ1-1, with 9 bases lining up with TRBD1. The CDR3 runs 14 residues. CDR1 MDHEN and CDR2 SYDVKM come from the germline V gene. The junction had 6 bases not matched to a gene; V was cut back by 6 bases and J by 4 bases. The CDR3 reads CASSSGTGFTEAFF. CDR3 nucleotide sequence: TGTGCCAGCAGCTCCGGGACAGGGTTCACTGAAGCTTTCTTT.

The chain recombines TRBV30 with TRBJ2-5, with 8 nucleotides matching TRBD1. Germline loops: CDR1 GTSNPN, CDR2 SVGIG (reference sequence). Trimming cost V 3 bases and J 7 bases; bases outside gene matches: 10. The length of the CDR3 is 14 residues. For the CDR3, the DNA is TGTGCCTGGAGACCTGGACAGGGATGGGGGACCCAGTACTTC. The encoded protein is CAWRPGQGWGTQYF.

This clone was detected only once. V gene TRBV5-5 combines with J gene TRBJ1-3; D unresolved. Germline values: CDR1 SGHKS, CDR2 YYEKEE (reference sequence). V lost 0 bases to trimming and J lost 0 bases, with 10 bases between them. The CDR3 loop spans 16 amino acids. Here the CDR3 DNA reads TGTGCCAGCAGCTTGGGTAGCATACTCTCTGGAAACACCATATATTTT. Protein: CASSLGSILSGNTIYF.

This clone appeared a few times. This chain links TRBV4-2 with TRBJ1-5; no firm D call. The length of the CDR3 is 13 residues. CDR1 is LGHNA, CDR2 YNFKEQ, per germline. The V and J ends lost 0 bases and 4 bases respectively, with 4 bases between them. CDR3 sequence reads: CASSQEANQPQHF. The CDR3 DNA reads TGTGCCAGCAGCCAAGAGGCGAATCAGCCCCAGCATTTT.

V and J are TRBV6-6 and TRBJ1-6, with 7 nucleotides matching TRBD1. The CDR3 is made up of 13 amino acids. The ends lost 11 bases at V and 5 bases at J; junction bases unmatched: 6. Germline assignment: CDR1 MNHNY and CDR2 SVGAGI (reference sequence). CDR3 loop: CAGTGANNSPLHF. In nucleotides, the CDR3 is TGTGCCGGCACAGGGGCCAATAATTCACCCCTCCACTTT.

The chain couples TRBV6-6 to TRBJ2-5, with 11 bases identical to TRBD1. CDR1 and CDR2 (germline): MNHNY, SVGAGI (reference sequence). The ends lost 2 bases at V and 5 bases at J; junction bases unmatched: 4. The CDR3 length is 15 residues. This chain's CDR3 is CASSYGTGGTETQYF. In nucleotides, the CDR3 is TGTGCCAGCAGTTACGGGACAGGGGGAACGGAGACCCAGTACTTC.

Only a few counts were recorded for this clone. The V call is TRBV7-2, the J call TRBJ2-5; D could derive from TRBD1 or TRBD2 (5 bases each). This CDR3 is built from 15 residues. V was clipped by 1 base and J by 7 bases, with 16 bases between them. Germline V gene data show CDR1 as SGHTA and CDR2 as FQGNSA. CDR3 residues: CASSLGGDQSGTQYF. CDR3 nucleotides: TGTGCCAGCAGCTTAGGTGGGGACCAGTCGGGGACCCAGTACTTC.